This entry features one T cell receptor beta chain sequence. This record belongs to a study of cytomegalovirus exposure and HLA in healthy donors. The PCR used 60 Vbeta and 13 Jbeta primers. Clones were read by immunoSEQ multiplex PCR, and TCRdb kept only the in-frame ones, dropping some. In the table there are approximately 150,000 clones, about four fifths of which are singletons. Germline V lookup: CDR1 SGHRS, CDR2 YFSETQ. This CDR3 contains 13 residues. V was shortened by 2 bases and J by 8 bases, with 13 bases between the two germline ends. V usage is TRBV5-1 and J usage is TRBJ1-1; the D gene is possibly TRBD1 (6 bases). This receptor was identified in a man aged 30 to 39 in good health and CMV-seronegative. The material sequenced was PBMCs. CDR3 protein: CASSFTPGEEAFF. The CDR3 DNA sequence: TGCGCCAGCAGCTTCACCCCAGGGGAGGAAGCTTTCTTT. The entire variable domain, with the rest obtained from reference TRBV5-1 and TRBJ1-1, is as follows: KAGVTQTPRYLIKTRGQQVTLSCSPISGHRSVSWYQQTPGQGLQFLFEYFSETQRNKGNFPGRFSGRQFSNSRSEMNVSTLELGDSALYLCASSFTPGEEAFFGQGTRLTVV.